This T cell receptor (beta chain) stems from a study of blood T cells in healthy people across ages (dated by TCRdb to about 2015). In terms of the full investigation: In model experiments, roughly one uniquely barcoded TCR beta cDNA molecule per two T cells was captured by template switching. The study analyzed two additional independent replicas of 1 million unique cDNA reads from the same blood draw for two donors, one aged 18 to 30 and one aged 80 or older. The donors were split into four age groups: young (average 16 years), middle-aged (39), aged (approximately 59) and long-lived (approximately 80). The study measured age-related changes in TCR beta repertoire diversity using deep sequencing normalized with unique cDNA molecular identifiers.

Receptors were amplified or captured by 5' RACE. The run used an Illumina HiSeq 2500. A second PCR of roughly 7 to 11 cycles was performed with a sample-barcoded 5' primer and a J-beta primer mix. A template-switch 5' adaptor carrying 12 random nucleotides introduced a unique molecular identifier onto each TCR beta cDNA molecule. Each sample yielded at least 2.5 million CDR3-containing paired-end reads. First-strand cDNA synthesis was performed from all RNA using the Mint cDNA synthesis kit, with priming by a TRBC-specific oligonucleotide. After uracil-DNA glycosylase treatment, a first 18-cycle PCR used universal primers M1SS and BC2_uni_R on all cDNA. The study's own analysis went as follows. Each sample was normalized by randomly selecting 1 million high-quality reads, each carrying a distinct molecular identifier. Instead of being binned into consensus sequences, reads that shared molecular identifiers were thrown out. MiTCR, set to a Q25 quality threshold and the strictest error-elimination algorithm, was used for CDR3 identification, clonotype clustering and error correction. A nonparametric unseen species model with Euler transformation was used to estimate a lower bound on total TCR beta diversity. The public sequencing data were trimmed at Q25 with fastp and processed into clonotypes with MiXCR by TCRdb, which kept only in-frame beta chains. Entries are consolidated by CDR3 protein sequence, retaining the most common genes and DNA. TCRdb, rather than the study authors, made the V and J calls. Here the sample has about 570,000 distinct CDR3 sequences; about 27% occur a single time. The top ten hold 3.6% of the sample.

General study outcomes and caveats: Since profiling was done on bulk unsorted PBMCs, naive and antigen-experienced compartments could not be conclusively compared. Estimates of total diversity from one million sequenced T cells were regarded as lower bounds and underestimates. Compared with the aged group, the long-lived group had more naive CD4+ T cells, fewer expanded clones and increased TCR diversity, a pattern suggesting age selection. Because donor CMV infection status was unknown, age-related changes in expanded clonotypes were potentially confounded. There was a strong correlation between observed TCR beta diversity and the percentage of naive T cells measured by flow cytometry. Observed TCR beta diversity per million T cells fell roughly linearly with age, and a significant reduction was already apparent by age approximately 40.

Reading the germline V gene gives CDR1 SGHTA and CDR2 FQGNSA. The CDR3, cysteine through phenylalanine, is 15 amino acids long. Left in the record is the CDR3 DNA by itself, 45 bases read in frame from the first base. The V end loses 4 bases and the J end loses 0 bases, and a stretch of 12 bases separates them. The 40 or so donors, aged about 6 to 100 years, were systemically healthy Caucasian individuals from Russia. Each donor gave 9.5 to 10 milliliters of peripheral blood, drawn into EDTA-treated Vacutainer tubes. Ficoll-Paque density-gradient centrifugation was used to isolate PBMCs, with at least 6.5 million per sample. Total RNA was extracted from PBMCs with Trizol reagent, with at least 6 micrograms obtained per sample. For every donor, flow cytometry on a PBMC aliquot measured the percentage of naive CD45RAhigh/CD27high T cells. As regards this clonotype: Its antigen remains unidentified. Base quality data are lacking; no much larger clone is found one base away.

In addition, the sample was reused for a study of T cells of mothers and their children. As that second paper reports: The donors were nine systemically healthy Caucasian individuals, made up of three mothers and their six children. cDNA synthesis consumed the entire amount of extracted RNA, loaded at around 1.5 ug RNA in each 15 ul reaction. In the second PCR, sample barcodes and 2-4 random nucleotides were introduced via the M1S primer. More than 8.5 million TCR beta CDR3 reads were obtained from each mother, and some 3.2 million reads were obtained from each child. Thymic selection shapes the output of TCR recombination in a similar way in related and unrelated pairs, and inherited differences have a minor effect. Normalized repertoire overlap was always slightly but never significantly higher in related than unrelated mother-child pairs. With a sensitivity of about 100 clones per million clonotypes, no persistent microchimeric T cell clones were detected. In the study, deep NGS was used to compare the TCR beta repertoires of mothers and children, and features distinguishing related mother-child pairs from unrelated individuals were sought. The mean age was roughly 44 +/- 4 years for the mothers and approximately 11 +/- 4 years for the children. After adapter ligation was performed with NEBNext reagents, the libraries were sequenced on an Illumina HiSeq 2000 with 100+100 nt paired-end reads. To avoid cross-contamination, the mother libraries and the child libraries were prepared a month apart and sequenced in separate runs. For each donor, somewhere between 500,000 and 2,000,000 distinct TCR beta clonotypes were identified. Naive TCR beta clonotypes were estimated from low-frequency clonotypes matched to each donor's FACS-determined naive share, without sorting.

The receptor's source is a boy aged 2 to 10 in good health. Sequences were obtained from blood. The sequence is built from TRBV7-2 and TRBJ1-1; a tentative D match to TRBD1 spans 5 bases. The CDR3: CASSSDGGLNTEAFF. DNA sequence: TGTGCCAGCAGCTCCGACGGGGGATTGAACACTGAAGCTTTCTTT.